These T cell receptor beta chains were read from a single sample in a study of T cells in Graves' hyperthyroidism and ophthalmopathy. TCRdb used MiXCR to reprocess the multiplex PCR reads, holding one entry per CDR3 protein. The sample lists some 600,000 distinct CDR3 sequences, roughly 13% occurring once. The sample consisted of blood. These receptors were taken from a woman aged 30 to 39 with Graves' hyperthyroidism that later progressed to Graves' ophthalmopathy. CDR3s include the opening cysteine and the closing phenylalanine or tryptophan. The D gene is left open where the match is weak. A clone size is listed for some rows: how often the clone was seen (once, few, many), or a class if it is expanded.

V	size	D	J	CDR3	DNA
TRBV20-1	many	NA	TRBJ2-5	CSARDRGGQSRETQYF	TGCAGTGCTAGAGATAGAGGTGGGCAGTCGCGAGAGACCCAGTACTTC
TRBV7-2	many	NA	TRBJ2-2	CASSFQGGTGELFF	TGTGCCAGCAGCTTCCAGGGCGGCACCGGGGAGCTGTTTTTT
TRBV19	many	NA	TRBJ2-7	CASRLVGASSYEQYF	TGTGCCAGTAGGTTAGTGGGAGCTAGCTCCTACGAGCAGTACTTC
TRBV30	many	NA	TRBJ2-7	CAWSLKGYEQYF	TGTGCCTGGAGCTTGAAGGGTTACGAGCAGTACTTC
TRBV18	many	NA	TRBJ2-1	CASSPNHEQFF	TGTGCCAGCTCACCGAATCATGAGCAGTTCTTC
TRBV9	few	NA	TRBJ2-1	CASSVSDREGLSSYNEQFF	TGTGCCAGCAGCGTATCGGACAGGGAGGGGCTCAGCTCCTACAATGAGCAGTTCTTC
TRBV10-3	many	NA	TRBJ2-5	CAISEDSAPGETQYF	TGTGCCATCAGTGAGGATAGCGCCCCGGGGGAGACCCAGTACTTC
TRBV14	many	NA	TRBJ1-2	CASSPFDDGYGYTF	TGTGCCAGCAGCCCCTTCGACGATGGTTATGGCTACACCTTC
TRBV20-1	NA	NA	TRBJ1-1	CMLGEGYTEAFF	TGCATGCTCGGAGAGGGGTACACTGAAGCTTTCTTT
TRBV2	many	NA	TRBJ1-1	CASSEGGRLGNTEAFF	TGTGCCAGCAGTGAAGGGGGGAGACTTGGGAACACTGAAGCTTTCTTT
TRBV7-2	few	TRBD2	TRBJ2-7	CASSLLSSGSPEQYF	TGTGCCAGCAGCTTACTATCTAGCGGGAGTCCCGAGCAGTACTTC
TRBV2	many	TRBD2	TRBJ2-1	CASSVSELAGREFF	TGTGCCAGCAGTGTTTCAGAGCTAGCGGGTCGTGAATTCTTC
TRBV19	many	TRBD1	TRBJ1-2	CASSSSTGQGADYGYTF	TGTGCCAGTAGTTCCTCTACCGGACAGGGGGCGGACTATGGCTACACCTTC
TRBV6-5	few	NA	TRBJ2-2	CASSVRRLDSNTGELFF	TGTGCCAGCAGTGTACGTCGGCTAGATTCGAACACCGGGGAGCTGTTTTTT
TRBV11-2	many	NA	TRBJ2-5	CASTFSRVETQYF	TGTGCCAGCACCTTTTCTAGGGTTGAGACCCAGTACTTC
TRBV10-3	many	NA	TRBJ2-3	CAISESRLADSDTQYF	TGTGCCATCAGTGAGTCGAGGCTAGCAGATTCAGATACGCAGTATTTT
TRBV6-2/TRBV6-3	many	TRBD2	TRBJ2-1	CASSYMGTGTSAFNEQFF	TGTGCCAGCAGTTACATGGGGACCGGGACTAGCGCCTTCAATGAGCAGTTCTTC
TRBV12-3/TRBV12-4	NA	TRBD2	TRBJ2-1	CASSSLSSGAVLNEQFF	TGTGCCAGCAGTTCTCTCTCTAGCGGGGCAGTATTAAATGAGCAGTTCTTC
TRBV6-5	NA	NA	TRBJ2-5	CASSYSGGPQETQYF	TGTGCCAGCAGTTACTCAGGGGGACCCCAAGAGACCCAGTACTTC
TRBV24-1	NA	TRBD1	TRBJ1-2	CATSAQGVAGYTF	TGTGCCACCAGTGCCCAGGGGGTGGCTGGCTACACCTTC
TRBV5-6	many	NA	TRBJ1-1	CASSSGSLPGTEAFF	TGTGCCAGCAGCTCGGGCAGTCTGCCGGGCACTGAAGCTTTCTTT
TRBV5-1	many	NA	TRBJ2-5	CASSLEGAGGETQYF	TGCGCCAGCAGCTTGGAAGGGGCAGGCGGGGAGACCCAGTACTTC
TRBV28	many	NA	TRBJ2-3	CASSFLSGGQTQYF	TGTGCCAGCAGTTTCCTTTCCGGGGGCCAGACGCAGTATTTT
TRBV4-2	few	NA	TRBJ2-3	CASSQTVDLHPTDTQYF	TGTGCCAGCAGCCAAACCGTGGACTTGCACCCCACAGATACGCAGTATTTT
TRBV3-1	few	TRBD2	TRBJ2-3	CASSQRSGLADTDTQYF	TGTGCCAGCAGCCAAAGGTCGGGACTAGCGGACACAGATACGCAGTATTTT